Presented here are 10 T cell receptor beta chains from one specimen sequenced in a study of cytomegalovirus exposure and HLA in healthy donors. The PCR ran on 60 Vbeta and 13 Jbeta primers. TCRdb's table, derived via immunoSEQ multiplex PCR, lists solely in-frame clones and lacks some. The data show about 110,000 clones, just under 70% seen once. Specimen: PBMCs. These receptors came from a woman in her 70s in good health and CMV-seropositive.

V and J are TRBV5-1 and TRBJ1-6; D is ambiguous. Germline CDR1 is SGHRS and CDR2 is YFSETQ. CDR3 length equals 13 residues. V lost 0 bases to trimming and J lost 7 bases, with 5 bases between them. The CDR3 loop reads CASSLDFNSPLHF. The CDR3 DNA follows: TGCGCCAGCAGCTTGGACTTCAATTCACCCCTCCACTTT. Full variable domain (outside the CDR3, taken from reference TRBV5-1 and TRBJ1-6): KAGVTQTPRYLIKTRGQQVTLSCSPISGHRSVSWYQQTPGQGLQFLFEYFSETQRNKGNFPGRFSGRQFSNSRSEMNVSTLELGDSALYLCASSLDFNSPLHFGNGTRLTVT.

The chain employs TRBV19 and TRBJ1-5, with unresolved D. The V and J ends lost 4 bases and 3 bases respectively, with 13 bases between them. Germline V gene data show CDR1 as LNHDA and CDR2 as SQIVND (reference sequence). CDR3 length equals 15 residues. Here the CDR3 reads CASSTALDSNQPQHF. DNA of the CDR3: TGTGCCAGTAGTACCGCCCTAGATTCCAATCAGCCCCAGCATTTT.

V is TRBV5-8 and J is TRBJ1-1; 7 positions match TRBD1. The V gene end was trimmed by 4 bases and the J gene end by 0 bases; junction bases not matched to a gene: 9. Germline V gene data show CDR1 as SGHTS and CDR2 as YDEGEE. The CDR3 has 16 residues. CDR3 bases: TGTGCCAGCAGCGACCGGGACAGCTACATGAACACTGAAGCTTTCTTT. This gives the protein CASSDRDSYMNTEAFF.

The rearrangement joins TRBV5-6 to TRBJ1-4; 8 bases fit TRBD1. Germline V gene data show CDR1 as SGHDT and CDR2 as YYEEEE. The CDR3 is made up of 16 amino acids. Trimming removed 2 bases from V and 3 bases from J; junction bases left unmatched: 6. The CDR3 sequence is CASSLNQGASNEKLFF. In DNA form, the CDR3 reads TGTGCCAGCAGCTTAAACCAGGGGGCTTCTAATGAAAAACTGTTTTTT.

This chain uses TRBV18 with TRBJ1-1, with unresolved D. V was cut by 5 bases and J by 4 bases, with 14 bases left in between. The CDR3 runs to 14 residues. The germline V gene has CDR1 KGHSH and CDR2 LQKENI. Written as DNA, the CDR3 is TGTGCCAGCTCATCGGGATTAGAGGGCACTGAAGCTTTCTTT. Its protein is CASSSGLEGTEAFF.

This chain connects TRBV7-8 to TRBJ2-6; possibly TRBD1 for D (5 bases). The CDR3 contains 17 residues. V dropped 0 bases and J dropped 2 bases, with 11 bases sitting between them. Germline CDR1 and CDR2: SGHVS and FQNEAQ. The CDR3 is CASSLAPSRAGANVLTF. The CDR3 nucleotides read TGTGCCAGCAGCTTAGCCCCCAGCAGGGCTGGGGCCAACGTCCTGACTTTC.

The CDR3 loop reads CASRPSTDTQYF. The CDR3 coding sequence is TGTGCAAGTCGCCCAAGCACAGATACGCAGTATTTT. The V and J genes are TRBV12-2 and TRBJ2-3; the D segment call TRBD1 is taken from the table without a DNA check. TRBV12-2 is a pseudogene segment. The CDR3 sequence is 12 residues long.

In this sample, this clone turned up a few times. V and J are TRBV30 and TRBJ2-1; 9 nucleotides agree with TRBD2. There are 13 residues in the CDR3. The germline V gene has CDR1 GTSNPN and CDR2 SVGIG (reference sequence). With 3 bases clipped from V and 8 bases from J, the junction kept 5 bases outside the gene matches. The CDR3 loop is CAWSGGGAHEQFF. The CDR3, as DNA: TGTGCCTGGAGCGGCGGGGGGGCTCATGAGCAGTTCTTC.

The DNA for the CDR3 is TGTGCCAGCAGTGAAGTTCGGGCAGGGAGGGACGAGCAGTACTTC. This gives the protein CASSEVRAGRDEQYF. J is TRBJ2-7 and V is TRBV6-1; 7 nucleotides agree with TRBD2. CDR1 is MNHNS and CDR2 is SASEGT in the germline V gene. The CDR3 is 15 amino acids. V shed 1 base and J 5 bases; nucleotides not matched to a gene: 8.

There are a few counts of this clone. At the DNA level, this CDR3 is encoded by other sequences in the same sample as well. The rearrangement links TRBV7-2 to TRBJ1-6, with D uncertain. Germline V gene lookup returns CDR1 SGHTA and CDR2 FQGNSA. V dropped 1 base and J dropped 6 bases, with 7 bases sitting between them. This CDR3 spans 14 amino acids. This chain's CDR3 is CASSLDRVNSPLHF. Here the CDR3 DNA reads TGTGCCAGCAGCTTAGATCGCGTTAATTCACCCCTCCACTTT.